This T cell receptor (beta chain) was captured in a study of T cell responses to AZD1222 COVID-19 vaccine. Some clones are missing from TCRdb's copy, which holds only in-frame ones; the method was immunoSEQ multiplex PCR. The sample shows 160,000 or so clones, approximately 90% of them seen only once. This CDR3 region has 16 residues. Deletions cut 5 bases from V and 0 bases from J, with 14 bases between. The germline gives CDR1 SGHVS, CDR2 FQNEAQ. Sequenced here: peripheral blood, sampled 28 days after the second dose of the MenACWY control vaccine. The chain is built from TRBV7-8 and TRBJ2-4, with no clear D. The TCR originated in an adult who received the MenACWY meningococcal vaccine as a control. The CDR3, as DNA: TGTGCCAGCAGCAATAACCTAAGTCTAGCCAAAAACATTCAGTACTTC. It yields the protein CASSNNLSLAKNIQYF.